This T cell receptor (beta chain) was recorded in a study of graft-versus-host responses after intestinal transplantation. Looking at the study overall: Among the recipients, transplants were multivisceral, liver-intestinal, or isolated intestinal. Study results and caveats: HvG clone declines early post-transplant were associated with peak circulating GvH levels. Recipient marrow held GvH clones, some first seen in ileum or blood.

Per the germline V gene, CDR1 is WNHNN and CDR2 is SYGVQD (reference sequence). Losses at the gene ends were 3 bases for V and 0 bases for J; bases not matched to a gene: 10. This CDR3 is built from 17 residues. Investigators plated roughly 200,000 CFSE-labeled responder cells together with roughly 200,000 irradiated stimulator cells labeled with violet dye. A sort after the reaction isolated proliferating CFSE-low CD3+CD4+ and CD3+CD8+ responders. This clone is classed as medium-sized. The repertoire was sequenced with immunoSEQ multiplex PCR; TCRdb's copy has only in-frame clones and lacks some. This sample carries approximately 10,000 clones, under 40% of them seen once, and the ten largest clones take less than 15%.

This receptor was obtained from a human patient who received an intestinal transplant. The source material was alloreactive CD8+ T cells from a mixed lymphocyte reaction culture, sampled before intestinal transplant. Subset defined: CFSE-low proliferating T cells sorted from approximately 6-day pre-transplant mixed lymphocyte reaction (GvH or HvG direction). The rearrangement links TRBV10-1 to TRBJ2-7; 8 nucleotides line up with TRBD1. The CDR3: CASSEPDRGRNSYEQYF. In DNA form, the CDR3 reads TGCGCCAGCAGTGAACCTGACAGGGGACGGAACTCCTACGAGCAGTACTTC.